Below, 17 T cell receptor beta chains from the same sample are listed, as sequenced in a study of blood T cell repertoires in COVID-19. The protocol was immunoSEQ multiplex PCR, while the TCRdb copy is restricted to in-frame clones and leaves out a portion. The sample yields 110,000 or so clones, roughly 87% seen once. Material for sequencing was peripheral blood. The source is a human donor in a cohort sampled during active COVID-19.

The chain carries TRBV7-9 and TRBJ2-4; 10 bases are shared with TRBD2. V gave up 5 bases and J gave up 4 bases; unmatched junction bases: 11. From germline, CDR1 is SEHNR and CDR2 FQNEAQ (reference sequence). The CDR3 spans 17 residues. The CDR3 here is CASSPTPSGGPKNIQYF. CDR3 nucleotide sequence: TGTGCCAGCAGCCCTACCCCTAGCGGGGGACCTAAAAACATTCAGTACTTC.

V is TRBV9 and J is TRBJ2-2; D perhaps matches TRBD1 (5 bases). The germline V gene has CDR1 SGDLS and CDR2 YYNGEE. The CDR3 has 15 amino acids. Trimming cost V 2 bases and J 0 bases, with 8 bases left between them. CDR3 region: CASSVTGSNTGELFF. For the CDR3, the DNA is TGTGCCAGCAGCGTTACAGGTTCGAACACCGGGGAGCTGTTTTTT. The whole variable domain, filled in from reference TRBV9 and TRBJ2-2, reads DSGVTQTPKHLITATGQRVTLRCSPRSGDLSVYWYQQSLDQGLQFLIQYYNGEERAKGNILERFSAQQFPDLHSELNLSSLELGDSALYFCASSVTGSNTGELFFGEGSRLTVL.

The V gene is TRBV5-1, the J gene TRBJ2-3, with 11 bases aligning to TRBD2. V lost 7 bases to trimming and J lost 3 bases; unmatched junction nucleotides: 13. Germline loops: CDR1 SGHRS, CDR2 YFSETQ. The CDR3 spans 17 residues. This chain's CDR3 is CASAGISGGAGTDTQYF. The DNA for the CDR3 is TGCGCCAGCGCGGGGATTAGCGGGGGGGCCGGGACAGATACGCAGTATTTT.

The chain has TRBV5-4 and TRBJ2-1; 10 bases line up with TRBD2. V gave up 4 bases and J gave up 1 base; unmatched junction bases: 5. The V gene's germline CDR1 is SGHNT and CDR2 YYREEE (reference sequence). The CDR3 runs 16 residues. The CDR3 DNA is TGTGCCAGCAGCAATAGCGGGGGGAGATCCTACAATGAGCAGTTCTTC. Encoded protein: CASSNSGGRSYNEQFF.

This clone appeared once. The V gene is TRBV18, the J gene TRBJ1-2; D possibly corresponds to TRBD1 (5 bases). Germline CDR1 is KGHSH and CDR2 is LQKENI. The CDR3 extends over 15 amino acids. V gave up 0 bases and J gave up 6 bases, with 14 bases separating them. In DNA form, the CDR3 reads TGTGCCAGCTCACCACCATACCAGACAGAGAATGGCTACACCTTC. Its protein product is CASSPPYQTENGYTF.

This chain connects TRBV3-1 (or the pseudogene TRBV3-2) to TRBJ2-2, with D possibly matching TRBD2 (5 bases). V was cut by 1 base and J by 3 bases, with 9 bases left in between. The CDR3 is made up of 15 amino acids. Germline V lookup: CDR1 LGHDT, CDR2 YNNKEL (reference sequence). CDR3: CASSQAGIHTGELFF. As DNA, the CDR3 is TGTGCCAGCAGCCAAGCGGGGATTCACACCGGGGAGCTGTTTTTT.

The CDR3 here is CSVEGQGGTDTQYF. CDR3 bases: TGCAGCGTTGAAGGACAGGGCGGCACAGATACGCAGTATTTT. The V and J genes are TRBV29-1 and TRBJ2-3; 7 bases align to TRBD1. The CDR3 is made up of 14 amino acids. After removal of 1 base from V and 1 base from J, the junction contained 2 bases not matched to a gene. Looked up from germline, CDR1 is SQVTM and CDR2 is ANQGSEA.

The V and J genes are TRBV23-1 and TRBJ2-5; TRBD1 matches at 7 bases. TRBV23-1 is filed as an ORF, its function uncertain. This CDR3 is 15 amino acids long. With V trimmed by 0 bases and J by 1 base, 2 bases remained unmatched. CDR3 in DNA: TGCGCCAGCAGTCAATCGACAGGGCCCCAAGAGACCCAGTACTTC. It specifies CASSQSTGPQETQYF.

The chain combines TRBV7-3 with TRBJ2-6; D gene uncertain. CDR3 length: 14 residues. Germline V gene sequence: CDR1 SGHTA, CDR2 FQGTGA. With 5 bases removed from V and 4 bases from J, the gap between germline ends came to 9 bases. CDR3 amino acids: CASSQDNGANVLTF. The CDR3 DNA sequence: TGTGCCAGCAGCCAAGACAACGGGGCCAACGTCCTGACTTTC.

V usage is TRBV6-6 and J usage is TRBJ1-2; D unclear. CDR1 and CDR2 (germline): MNHNY, SVGAGI (reference sequence). This CDR3 contains 15 residues. V shed 2 bases and J shed 1 base, with 11 bases lying between them. The CDR3 loop is CASSYLVGNNYGYTF. The CDR3 nucleotides are TGTGCCAGCAGTTACCTTGTTGGCAATAACTATGGCTACACCTTC.

The chain uses TRBV9 and TRBJ1-1; D is unclear. In germline, CDR1 is SGDLS, CDR2 YYNGEE. CDR3 length: 15 amino acids. With 0 bases removed from V and 4 bases from J, the gap between germline ends came to 13 bases. CDR3 protein: CASSVVKGVATEAFF. The CDR3 DNA follows: TGTGCCAGCAGCGTAGTCAAAGGAGTTGCCACTGAAGCTTTCTTT.

The chain uses TRBV10-3 and TRBJ1-3; no firm D call. The CDR3 covers 14 residues. Per the germline V gene, CDR1 is ENHRY and CDR2 is SYGVKD. Trimming shortened V by 3 bases and J by 0 bases, and 6 bases separated the two germline ends. CDR3 DNA sequence: TGTGCCATCAGTGATACAGCCTCTGGAAACACCATATATTTT. This encodes CAISDTASGNTIYF.

This clone was detected a few times. The rearrangement joins TRBV27 to TRBJ2-1; 13 positions match TRBD2. The CDR3 contains 17 residues. Germline V CDR1 and CDR2: MNHEY, SMNVEV (reference sequence). J was trimmed by 5 bases and V by 2 bases; bases with no gene match: 6. The CDR3 sequence is CASSLRAGTSGNNEQFF. DNA for the CDR3: TGTGCCAGCAGTTTACGCGCCGGGACTAGCGGGAACAATGAGCAGTTCTTC.

V gene TRBV11-2 combines with J gene TRBJ2-4; D is uncertain. The germline V gene encodes CDR1 SGHAT and CDR2 FQNNGV. Trimming took off 2 bases at V and 0 bases at J, with 11 bases between the two ends. The CDR3 runs to 16 residues. The CDR3 nucleotides are TGTGCCAGCAGCTTACCCTTAGCCGGAGCCAAAAACATTCAGTACTTC. Translated: CASSLPLAGAKNIQYF.

The chain has TRBV11-3 and TRBJ2-1; D unresolved. The CDR3 totals 15 residues. V gave up 5 bases and J gave up 0 bases, with 11 bases separating them. Germline V gene lookup returns CDR1 SGHNT and CDR2 YENEEA. Written as DNA, the CDR3 is TGTGCCAGCAGCCTAACACCGGGCTCCTACAATGAGCAGTTCTTC. It specifies CASSLTPGSYNEQFF. Together with reference TRBV11-3 and TRBJ2-1, the CDR3 gives the full variable domain: EAGVVQSPRYKIIEKKQPVAFWCNPISGHNTLYWYLQNLGQGPELLIRYENEEAVDDSQLPKDRFSAERLKGVDSTLKIQPAELGDSAVYLCASSLTPGSYNEQFFGPGTRLTVL.

The rearrangement joins TRBV6-5 to TRBJ1-2, with TRBD1 as a possible D gene (5 bases). Trimming removed 0 bases from V and 6 bases from J, with 8 bases in between. Germline CDR1 is MNHEY and CDR2 is SVGAGI. The CDR3 contains 13 residues. The CDR3 DNA sequence: TGTGCCAGCAGTTACTCTGGGGGGGATGGCTACACCTTC. Encoded protein: CASSYSGGDGYTF.

The sample holds one count of this clone. This sequence joins TRBV2 and TRBJ1-1; D call uncertain. CDR1 and CDR2 from the germline V gene are SNHLY and FYNNEI. This CDR3 region has 12 residues. Trimming removed 11 bases from V and 1 base from J, with 11 bases in between. The CDR3 DNA reads as TGTGCCTCCCAGGTGCGGAACACTGAAGCTTTCTTT. Its protein product is CASQVRNTEAFF.